A single sample is the source of the 6 T cell receptor beta chains below, sequenced in a study of blood T cell repertoires in COVID-19. Produced via immunoSEQ multiplex PCR; TCRdb's table is partial and in-frame only. The table shows approximately 190,000 clones, with approximately 85% occurring only once. Material: peripheral blood. Source of these receptors: a woman in her 70s with active or convalescent COVID-19.

The V gene is TRBV4-1, the J gene TRBJ1-3; D possibly corresponds to TRBD1 (6 bases). The V end was cut by 4 bases, the J end by 3 bases, with 10 bases between. The germline V gene encodes CDR1 MGHRA and CDR2 YSYEKL. There are 14 residues in the CDR3. This chain's CDR3 is CASSRRTVGNTIYF. Here the CDR3 DNA reads TGCGCCAGCAGCCGGAGGACAGTTGGAAACACCATATATTTT.

Only a few counts were recorded for this clone. The chain employs TRBV5-1 and TRBJ1-2, with a weak D call TRBD1 (5 bases). CDR3 length: 13 amino acids. V lost 4 bases and J lost 5, with 12 bases in between. CDR1 is SGHRS, CDR2 YFSETQ, per germline. The CDR3 sequence: CASSVGAEYGYTF. In DNA form, the CDR3 reads TGCGCCAGCAGCGTAGGGGCCGAGTATGGCTACACCTTC.

This clone came up once. J is TRBJ2-1 and V is TRBV4-1; 7 bases are shared with TRBD2. Trimming took 3 bases from V and 3 from J; bases not matched to a gene: 11. The CDR3 runs 17 residues. Germline assignment: CDR1 MGHRA and CDR2 YSYEKL. CDR3 bases: TGCGCCAGCAGCCAGGAACCCGCGGGCGGGAGCTACAATGAGCAGTTCTTC. As protein: CASSQEPAGGSYNEQFF.

This clone appeared a single time. The CDR3 loop is CASSFTSGSTNEQFF. In DNA, the CDR3 is TGCGCCAGCAGCTTTACTAGCGGGAGTACAAATGAGCAGTTCTTC. The chain joins TRBV5-1 to TRBJ2-1, with TRBD2 matching over 11 bases. This CDR3 region has 15 residues. The J segment lost 7 bases and the V segment lost 2 bases, leaving 5 bases of the junction unmatched. Germline-derived CDR1 and CDR2 are SGHRS and YFSETQ.

This clone came up a few times. The chain combines TRBV5-4 with TRBJ2-3; the match to TRBD1 covers 9 bases. CDR3 length: 15 residues. V gave up 2 bases and J gave up 3 bases; unmatched junction bases: 4. Germline loops: CDR1 SGHNT, CDR2 YYREEE (reference sequence). The CDR3 region has the DNA TGTGCCAGCAGCTTCGACAGGGGGAAAACAGATACGCAGTATTTT. This gives the protein CASSFDRGKTDTQYF.

The rearrangement uses TRBV19 and TRBJ1-5, with 9 bases that match TRBD1. This CDR3 comprises 18 residues. CDR1 is LNHDA and CDR2 is SQIVND in the germline V gene (reference sequence). V lost 2 bases to trimming and J lost 1 base; unmatched junction nucleotides: 9. CDR3 residues: CASSIIGTGGASNQPQHF. The CDR3 DNA reads as TGTGCCAGTAGTATAATAGGTACAGGGGGCGCGAGCAATCAGCCCCAGCATTTT.